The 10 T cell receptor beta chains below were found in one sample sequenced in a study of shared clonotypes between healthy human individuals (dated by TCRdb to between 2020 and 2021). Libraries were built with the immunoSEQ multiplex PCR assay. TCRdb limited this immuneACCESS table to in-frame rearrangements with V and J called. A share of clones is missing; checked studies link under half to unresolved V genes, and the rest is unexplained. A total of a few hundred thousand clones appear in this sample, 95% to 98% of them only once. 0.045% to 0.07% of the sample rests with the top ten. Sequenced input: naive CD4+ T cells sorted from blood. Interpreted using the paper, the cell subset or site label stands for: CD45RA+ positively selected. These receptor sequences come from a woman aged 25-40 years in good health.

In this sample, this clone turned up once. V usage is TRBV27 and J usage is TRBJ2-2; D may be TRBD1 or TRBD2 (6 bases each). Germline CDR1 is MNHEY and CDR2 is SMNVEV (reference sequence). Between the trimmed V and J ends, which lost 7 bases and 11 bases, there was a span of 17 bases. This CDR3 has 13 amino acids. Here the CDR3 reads CASTGGFYVELFF. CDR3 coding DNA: TGTGCCAGCACCGGGGGCTTCTACGTAGAGCTGTTTTTT.

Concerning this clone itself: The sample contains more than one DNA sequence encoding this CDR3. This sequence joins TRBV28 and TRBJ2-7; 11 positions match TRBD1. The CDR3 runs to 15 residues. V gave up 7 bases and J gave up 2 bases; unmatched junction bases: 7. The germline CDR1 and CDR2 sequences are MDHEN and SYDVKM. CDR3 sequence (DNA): TGTGCCAGCACGTCGGGACAGGGGGTACCCTACGAGCAGTACTTC. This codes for CASTSGQGVPYEQYF. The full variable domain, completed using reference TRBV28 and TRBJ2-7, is DVKVTQSSRYLVKRTGEKVFLECVQDMDHENMFWYRQDPGLGLRLIYFSYDVKMKEKGDIPEGYSVSREKKERFSLILESASTNQTSMYLCASTSGQGVPYEQYFGPGTRLTVT.

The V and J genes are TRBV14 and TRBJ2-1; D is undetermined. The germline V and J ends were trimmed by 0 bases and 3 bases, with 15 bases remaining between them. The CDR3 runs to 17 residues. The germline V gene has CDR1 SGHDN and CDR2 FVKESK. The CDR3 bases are TGTGCCAGCAGCCAAGATAATAGGTTGACCATCTACAATGAGCAGTTCTTC. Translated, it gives CASSQDNRLTIYNEQFF.

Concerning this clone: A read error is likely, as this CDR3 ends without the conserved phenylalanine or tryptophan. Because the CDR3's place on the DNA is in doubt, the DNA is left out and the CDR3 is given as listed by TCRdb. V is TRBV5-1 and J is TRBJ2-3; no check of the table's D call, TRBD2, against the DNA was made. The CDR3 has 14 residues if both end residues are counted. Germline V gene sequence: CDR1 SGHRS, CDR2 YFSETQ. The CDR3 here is CASSSGGGVASRQI.

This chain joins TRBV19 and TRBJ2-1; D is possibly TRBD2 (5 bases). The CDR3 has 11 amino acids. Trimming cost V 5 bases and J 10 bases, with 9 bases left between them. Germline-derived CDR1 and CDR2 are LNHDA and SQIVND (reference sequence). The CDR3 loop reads CASSGSGEQFF. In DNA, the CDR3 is TGTGCCAGTAGTGGATCGGGAGAGCAGTTCTTC.

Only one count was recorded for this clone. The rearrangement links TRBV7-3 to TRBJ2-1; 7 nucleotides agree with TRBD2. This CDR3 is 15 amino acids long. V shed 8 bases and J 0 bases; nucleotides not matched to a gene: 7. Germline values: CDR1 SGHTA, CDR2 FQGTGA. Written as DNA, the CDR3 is TGTGCCAGCGCGGGCGGCGGGAGCTCCTACAATGAGCAGTTCTTC. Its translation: CASAGGGSSYNEQFF. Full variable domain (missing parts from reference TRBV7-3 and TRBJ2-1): GAGVSQTPSNKVTEKGKYVELRCDPISGHTALYWYRQSLGQGPEFLIYFQGTGAADDSGLPNDRFFAVRPEGSVSTLKIQRTERGDSAVYLCASAGGGSSYNEQFFGPGTRLTVL.

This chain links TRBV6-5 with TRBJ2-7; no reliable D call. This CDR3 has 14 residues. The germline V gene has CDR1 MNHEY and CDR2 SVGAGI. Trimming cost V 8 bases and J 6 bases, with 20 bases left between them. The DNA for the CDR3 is TGTGCCAGCGGGCTTCGAGGATGGGTGGGCGAGCAGTACTTC. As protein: CASGLRGWVGEQYF.

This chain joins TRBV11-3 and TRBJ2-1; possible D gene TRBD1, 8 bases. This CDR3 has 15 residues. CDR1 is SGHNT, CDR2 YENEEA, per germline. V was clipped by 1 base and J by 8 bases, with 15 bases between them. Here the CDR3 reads CASSLGGQGGHEQFF. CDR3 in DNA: TGTGCCAGCAGCTTAGGCGGACAGGGAGGGCATGAGCAGTTCTTC.

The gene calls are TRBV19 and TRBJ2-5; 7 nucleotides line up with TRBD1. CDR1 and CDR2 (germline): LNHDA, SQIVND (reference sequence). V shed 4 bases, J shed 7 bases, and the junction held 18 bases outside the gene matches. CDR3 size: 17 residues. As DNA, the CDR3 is TGTGCCAGTAGTAGAGTTCTAATCGGACAGGCCGGATTGACCCAGTACTTC. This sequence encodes CASSRVLIGQAGLTQYF.

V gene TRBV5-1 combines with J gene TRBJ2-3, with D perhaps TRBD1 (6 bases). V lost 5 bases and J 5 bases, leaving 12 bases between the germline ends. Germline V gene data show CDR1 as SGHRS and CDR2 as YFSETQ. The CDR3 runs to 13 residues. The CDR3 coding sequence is TGCGCCAGCAGATCGTTCAGGGGAGATACGCAGTATTTT. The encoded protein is CASRSFRGDTQYF. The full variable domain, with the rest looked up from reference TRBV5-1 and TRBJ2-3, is KAGVTQTPRYLIKTRGQQVTLSCSPISGHRSVSWYQQTPGQGLQFLFEYFSETQRNKGNFPGRFSGRQFSNSRSEMNVSTLELGDSALYLCASRSFRGDTQYFGPGTRLTVL.